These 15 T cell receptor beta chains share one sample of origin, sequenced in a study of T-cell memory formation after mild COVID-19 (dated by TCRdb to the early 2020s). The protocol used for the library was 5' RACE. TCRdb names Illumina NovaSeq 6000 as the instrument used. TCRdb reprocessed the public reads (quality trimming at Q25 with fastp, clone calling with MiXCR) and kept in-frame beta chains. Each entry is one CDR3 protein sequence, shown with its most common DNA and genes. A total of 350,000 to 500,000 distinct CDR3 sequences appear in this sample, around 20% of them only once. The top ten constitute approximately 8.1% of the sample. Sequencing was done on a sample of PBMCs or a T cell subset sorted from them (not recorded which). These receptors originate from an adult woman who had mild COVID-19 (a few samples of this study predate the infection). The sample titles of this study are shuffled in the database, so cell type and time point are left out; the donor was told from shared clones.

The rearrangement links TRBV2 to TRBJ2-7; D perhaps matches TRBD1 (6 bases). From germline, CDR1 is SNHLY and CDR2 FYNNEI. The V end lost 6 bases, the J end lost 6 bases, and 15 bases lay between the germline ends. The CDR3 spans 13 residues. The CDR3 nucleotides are TGTGCCAGCAGAGGGGACAAGTCACCCGAGCAGTACTTC. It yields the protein CASRGDKSPEQYF.

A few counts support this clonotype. The DNA of the CDR3 is TGTGCCAGCAGCGTAGAAGCGGGGGGGCCCGATGGAGAGACCCAGTACTTC. Residues: CASSVEAGGPDGETQYF. V gene TRBV9 combines with J gene TRBJ2-5; 10 bases line up with TRBD2. Per the germline V gene, CDR1 is SGDLS and CDR2 is YYNGEE. V lost 0 bases to trimming and J lost 4 bases; unmatched junction nucleotides: 9. CDR3 size: 17 residues.

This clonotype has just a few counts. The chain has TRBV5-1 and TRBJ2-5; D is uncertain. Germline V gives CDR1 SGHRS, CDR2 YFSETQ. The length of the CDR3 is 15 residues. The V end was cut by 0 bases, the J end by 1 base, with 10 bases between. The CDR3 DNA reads TGCGCCAGCAGCTTGGCCGTCGGAGCCCAAGAGACCCAGTACTTC. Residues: CASSLAVGAQETQYF.

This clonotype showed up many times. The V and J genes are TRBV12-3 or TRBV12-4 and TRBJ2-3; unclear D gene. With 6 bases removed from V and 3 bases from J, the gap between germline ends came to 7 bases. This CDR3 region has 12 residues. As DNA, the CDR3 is TGTGCCAGCAGCTTAATTACAGATACGCAGTATTTT. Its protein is CASSLITDTQYF.

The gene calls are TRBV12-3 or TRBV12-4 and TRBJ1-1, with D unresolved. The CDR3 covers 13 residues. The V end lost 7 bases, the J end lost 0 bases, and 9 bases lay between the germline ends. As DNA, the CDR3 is TGTGCCAGCATCGGACGGATGAACACTGAAGCTTTCTTT. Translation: CASIGRMNTEAFF.

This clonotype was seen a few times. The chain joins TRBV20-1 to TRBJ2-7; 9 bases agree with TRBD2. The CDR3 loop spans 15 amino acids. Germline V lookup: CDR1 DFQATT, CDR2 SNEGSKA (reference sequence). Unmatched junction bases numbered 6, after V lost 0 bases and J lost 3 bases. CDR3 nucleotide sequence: TGCAGTGCTAGAGATTTGCGGGAGGGCCTCTACGAGCAGTACTTC. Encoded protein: CSARDLREGLYEQYF.

CDR3 in DNA: TGTGCCAGCAGCTTCGGTTTTGGCACTGAAGCTTTCTTT. It specifies CASSFGFGTEAFF. This rearrangement joins TRBV5-4 to TRBJ1-1, with D unresolved. This CDR3 region has 13 residues. Trimming took 2 bases from V and 4 from J, leaving 9 bases between them. Germline V lookup: CDR1 SGHNT, CDR2 YYREEE (reference sequence).

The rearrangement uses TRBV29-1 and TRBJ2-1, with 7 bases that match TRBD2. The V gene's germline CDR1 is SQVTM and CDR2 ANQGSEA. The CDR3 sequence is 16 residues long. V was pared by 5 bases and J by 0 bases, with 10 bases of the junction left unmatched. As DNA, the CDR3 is TGCAGCGTTAGCCCCCGGGACTACAACTCCTACAATGAGCAGTTCTTC. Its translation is CSVSPRDYNSYNEQFF.

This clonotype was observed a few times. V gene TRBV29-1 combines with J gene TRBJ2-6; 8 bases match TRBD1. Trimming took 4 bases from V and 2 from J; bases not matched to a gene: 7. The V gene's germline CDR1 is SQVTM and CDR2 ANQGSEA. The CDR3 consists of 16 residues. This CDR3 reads CSVGAGGYAGANVLTF. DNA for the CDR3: TGCAGCGTTGGGGCAGGGGGCTATGCTGGGGCCAACGTCCTGACTTTC.

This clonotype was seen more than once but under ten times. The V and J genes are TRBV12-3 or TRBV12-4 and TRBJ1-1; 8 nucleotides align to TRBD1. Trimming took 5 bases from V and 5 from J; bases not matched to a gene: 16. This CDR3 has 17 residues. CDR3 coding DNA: TGTGCCAGCAGTCCCCCGGGATGGCAGGGGGCGCGAACTGAAGCTTTCTTT. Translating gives CASSPPGWQGARTEAFF.

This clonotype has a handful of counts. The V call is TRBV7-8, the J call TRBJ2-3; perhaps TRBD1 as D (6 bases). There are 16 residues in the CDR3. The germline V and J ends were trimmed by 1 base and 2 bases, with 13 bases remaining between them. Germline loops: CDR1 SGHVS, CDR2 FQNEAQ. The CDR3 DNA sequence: TGTGCCAGCAGCTTAGGGGGGAACAGGGTCACAGATACGCAGTATTTT. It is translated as CASSLGGNRVTDTQYF.

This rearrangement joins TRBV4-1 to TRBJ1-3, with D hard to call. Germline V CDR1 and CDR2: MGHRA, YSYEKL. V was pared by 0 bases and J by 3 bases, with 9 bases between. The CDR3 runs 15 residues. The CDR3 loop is CASSQDRFFGNTIYF. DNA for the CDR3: TGCGCCAGCAGCCAAGACAGATTTTTTGGAAACACCATATATTTT.

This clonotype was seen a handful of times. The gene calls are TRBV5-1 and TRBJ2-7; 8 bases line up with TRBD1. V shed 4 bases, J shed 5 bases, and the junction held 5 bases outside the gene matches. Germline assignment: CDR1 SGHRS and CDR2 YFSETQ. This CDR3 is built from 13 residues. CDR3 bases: TGCGCCAGCAGCCCAGGACAGGGCAACGAGCAGTACTTC. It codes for CASSPGQGNEQYF.

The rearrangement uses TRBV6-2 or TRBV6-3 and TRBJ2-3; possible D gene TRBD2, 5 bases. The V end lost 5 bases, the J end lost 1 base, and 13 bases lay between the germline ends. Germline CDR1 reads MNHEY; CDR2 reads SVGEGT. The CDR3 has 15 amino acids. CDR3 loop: CASSPRLRGTDTQYF. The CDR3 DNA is TGTGCCAGCAGTCCACGACTGAGGGGCACAGATACGCAGTATTTT.

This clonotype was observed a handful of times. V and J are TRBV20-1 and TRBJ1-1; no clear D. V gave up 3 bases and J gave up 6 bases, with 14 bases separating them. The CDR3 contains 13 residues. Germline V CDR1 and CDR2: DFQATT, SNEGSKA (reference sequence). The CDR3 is CSASDLNRPEAFF. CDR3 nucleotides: TGCAGTGCTAGTGATTTAAATCGACCTGAAGCTTTCTTT.